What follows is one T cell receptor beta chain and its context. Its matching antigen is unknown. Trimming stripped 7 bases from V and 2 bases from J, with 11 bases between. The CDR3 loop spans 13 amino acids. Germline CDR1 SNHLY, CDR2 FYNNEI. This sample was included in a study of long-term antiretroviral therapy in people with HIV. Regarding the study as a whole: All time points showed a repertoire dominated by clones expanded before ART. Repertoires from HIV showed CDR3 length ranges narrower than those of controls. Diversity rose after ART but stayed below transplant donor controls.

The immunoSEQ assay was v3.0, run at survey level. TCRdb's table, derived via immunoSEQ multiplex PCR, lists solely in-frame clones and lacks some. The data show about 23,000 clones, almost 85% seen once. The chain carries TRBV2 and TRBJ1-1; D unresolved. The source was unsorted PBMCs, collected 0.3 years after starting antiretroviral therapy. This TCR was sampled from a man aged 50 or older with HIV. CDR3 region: CASTGLENTEAFF. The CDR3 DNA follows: TGTGCCAGCACCGGGCTCGAAAACACTGAAGCTTTCTTT.